This entry lists 15 T cell receptor beta chains sequenced from one sample in a study of blood T cell repertoires in COVID-19. Assay used: immunoSEQ multiplex PCR; TCRdb lists only in-frame clones, some missing. The profile shows around 500,000 clones, 70% to 90% of them singletons. The sample was peripheral blood. These receptors all come from a human donor in a cohort sampled during active COVID-19.

The table lists this clone with a few counts. This chain joins TRBV27 and TRBJ1-2, with unresolved D. The CDR3 is 13 amino acids. Germline loops: CDR1 MNHEY, CDR2 SMNVEV (reference sequence). Trimming cost V 6 bases and J 4 bases, with 12 bases left between them. The CDR3 is CASRKEPTYGYTF. The DNA for the CDR3 is TGTGCCAGCAGAAAGGAGCCGACCTATGGCTACACCTTC.

The J gene is TRBJ1-6, the V gene TRBV3-1 (or the pseudogene TRBV3-2), with TRBD1 matching 9 bases. V shed 4 bases and J 10 bases; nucleotides not matched to a gene: 11. The V gene's germline CDR1 is LGHDT and CDR2 YNNKEL (reference sequence). The CDR3 contains 16 residues. CDR3 protein: CASSPHRDRDLSPLHF. The CDR3 DNA reads TGTGCCAGCAGCCCTCACCGGGACAGGGATCTATCACCCCTCCACTTT.

The chain combines TRBV5-4 with TRBJ2-1; 8 nucleotides align to TRBD2. CDR1 is SGHNT and CDR2 is YYREEE in the germline V gene (reference sequence). CDR3 length: 18 amino acids. Germline trimming cut 1 base from V and 9 bases from J; bases unmatched to any gene: 18. DNA for the CDR3: TGTGCCAGCAGCTTGCACAGGGAATCCAGCGGGGGACTTCGTGAGCAGTTCTTC. Its translation is CASSLHRESSGGLREQFF.

The chain uses TRBV27 and TRBJ2-1; 10 bases match TRBD2. The CDR3 sequence is 14 residues long. Germline assignment: CDR1 MNHEY and CDR2 SMNVEV (reference sequence). V trimming: 2 bases; J trimming: 8 bases; junction bases outside the gene matches: 3. The CDR3 protein is CASSLSGRDDEQFF. In DNA, the CDR3 is TGTGCCAGCAGTTTAAGCGGGAGGGACGATGAGCAGTTCTTC.

The chain is built from TRBV30 and TRBJ1-3; the match to TRBD1 covers 10 bases. Germline V gives CDR1 GTSNPN, CDR2 SVGIG (reference sequence). The CDR3 is 13 residues long. V shed 5 bases and J 7 bases; nucleotides not matched to a gene: 5. This CDR3 is CAWSSGQGNTIYF. In nucleotides, the CDR3 is TGTGCCTGGTCCTCGGGACAGGGGAACACCATATATTTT.

The rearrangement joins TRBV6-1 to TRBJ1-4; TRBD1 aligns across 7 bases. Trimming took 4 bases from V and 10 from J; bases not matched to a gene: 15. CDR1 and CDR2 (germline): MNHNS, SASEGT. The CDR3 runs 16 residues. The CDR3 spells CASSAGDTGASGKLFF. The DNA for the CDR3 is TGTGCCAGCAGTGCGGGGGACACAGGGGCGTCAGGAAAACTGTTTTTT.

The chain joins TRBV13 to TRBJ1-2; no clear D. V dropped 5 bases and J dropped 2 bases, with 9 bases sitting between them. CDR3 length: 13 residues. The V gene's germline CDR1 is PRHDT and CDR2 FYEKMQ (reference sequence). As DNA, the CDR3 is TGTGCCAGCAGCGTGGGCACCAACTATGGCTACACCTTC. It specifies CASSVGTNYGYTF.

This clone has more than one count but fewer than ten. J is TRBJ1-3 and V is TRBV7-2, with a possible D match to TRBD1 (5 bases). The ends were cut back, 1 base at V and 2 bases at J, with 12 bases in the middle. CDR3 size: 16 residues. From germline, CDR1 is SGHTA and CDR2 FQGNSA. CDR3 bases: TGTGCCAGCAGCTTAGTTGGGCGGGGCACTGGAAACACCATATATTTT. It encodes CASSLVGRGTGNTIYF.

The chain combines TRBV7-9 with TRBJ2-1, with 10 bases lining up with TRBD2. The germline V gene has CDR1 SEHNR and CDR2 FQNEAQ (reference sequence). The CDR3 is 17 amino acids. The trim removed 4 bases at V and 0 bases at J, leaving 6 bases unmatched. DNA of the CDR3: TGTGCCAGCAGCTCTATAGCGGGAGGTGGCTCCTACAATGAGCAGTTCTTC. It encodes CASSSIAGGGSYNEQFF.

In this sample, this clone turned up a few times. The chain has TRBV3-1 (or the pseudogene TRBV3-2) and TRBJ1-6; no definite D call. The CDR3 consists of 14 residues. The V gene's germline CDR1 is LGHDT and CDR2 YNNKEL (reference sequence). Trimming stripped 3 bases from V and 5 bases from J, with 8 bases between. CDR3 in DNA: TGTGCCAGCAGCCAGACGGGTGATAATTCACCCCTCCACTTT. This codes for CASSQTGDNSPLHF.

This chain links TRBV7-9 with TRBJ2-7, with 9 bases lining up with TRBD2. Germline loops: CDR1 SEHNR, CDR2 FQNEAQ (reference sequence). The CDR3 is 16 residues long. Trimming removed 1 base from V and 4 bases from J; junction bases left unmatched: 8. The CDR3 loop is CASSLEVAGVSYEQYF. The CDR3 region has the DNA TGTGCCAGCAGCTTAGAGGTAGCGGGAGTGAGTTACGAGCAGTACTTC. The full variable domain, with the rest looked up from reference TRBV7-9 and TRBJ2-7, is DTGVSQNPRHKITKRGQNVTFRCDPISEHNRLYWYRQTLGQGPEFLTYFQNEAQLEKSRLLSDRFSAERPKGSFSTLEIQRTEQGDSAMYLCASSLEVAGVSYEQYFGPGTRLTVT.

J is TRBJ2-7 and V is TRBV9, with 7 bases lining up with TRBD1. The CDR3 has 13 residues. V was clipped by 3 bases and J by 2 bases; unmatched bases: 2. Germline V gene lookup returns CDR1 SGDLS and CDR2 YYNGEE. The CDR3 is CASSGDSAYEQYF. Written as DNA, the CDR3 is TGTGCCAGCAGCGGGGACAGCGCCTACGAGCAGTACTTC.

The chain recombines TRBV18 with TRBJ1-1, with D possibly being TRBD1 (5 bases). The CDR3 is 15 residues long. Germline lookup yields CDR1 KGHSH and CDR2 LQKENI. The V end was cut by 2 bases, the J end by 0 bases, with 10 bases between. The CDR3 reads CASSPGAVMNTEAFF. In DNA form, the CDR3 reads TGTGCCAGCTCACCAGGGGCAGTCATGAACACTGAAGCTTTCTTT.

V gene TRBV28 combines with J gene TRBJ2-7, with a possible D match to TRBD2 (5 bases). This CDR3 is built from 18 residues. Germline CDR1 reads MDHEN; CDR2 reads SYDVKM. The ends were cut back, 3 bases at V and 0 bases at J, with 21 bases in the middle. In DNA, the CDR3 is TGTGCCAGCAGTTTCCCAACTCGAAAGCGGCTAAGCTCCTACGAGCAGTACTTC. This sequence encodes CASSFPTRKRLSSYEQYF. Using reference TRBV28 and TRBJ2-7 for the parts outside the CDR3, the full variable domain is DVKVTQSSRYLVKRTGEKVFLECVQDMDHENMFWYRQDPGLGLRLIYFSYDVKMKEKGDIPEGYSVSREKKERFSLILESASTNQTSMYLCASSFPTRKRLSSYEQYFGPGTRLTVT.

This chain uses TRBV11-2 with TRBJ1-1; no clear D. The CDR3 loop spans 13 amino acids. Trimming took 1 base from V and 1 from J, leaving 4 bases between them. CDR1 is SGHAT and CDR2 is FQNNGV in the germline V gene. The CDR3 DNA follows: TGTGCCAGCAGCTTAGTCAAGAACACTGAAGCTTTCTTT. This codes for CASSLVKNTEAFF.